This TCR beta chain appears in the sequencing data of a study of T cell changes during pregnancy in multiple sclerosis. Generated by immunoSEQ multiplex PCR, the TCRdb table keeps only in-frame clones and is missing some. Among more than 80,000 clones listed, 92% were seen once. V dropped 5 bases and J dropped 1 base, with 11 bases sitting between them. CDR1 and CDR2 (germline): MDHEN, SYDVKM. CDR3 size: 15 residues. The sample here was peripheral blood, taken after pregnancy. The rearrangement uses TRBV28 and TRBJ2-2, with D hard to call. The TCR originated in a female donor with multiple sclerosis, enrolled in a pregnancy study. The CDR3 DNA is TGTGCCAGCAGTCACCAGGCCCAGAACACCGGGGAGCTGTTTTTT. Translating gives CASSHQAQNTGELFF. Supplemented by reference TRBV28 and TRBJ2-2, the full variable domain reads DVKVTQSSRYLVKRTGEKVFLECVQDMDHENMFWYRQDPGLGLRLIYFSYDVKMKEKGDIPEGYSVSREKKERFSLILESASTNQTSMYLCASSHQAQNTGELFFGEGSRLTVL.